The clone carrying this TCR beta chain was counted at least ten times. What was amplified from RNA transcripts were TCR beta CDR3 regions. The TCR CDR3 was amplified in a first-round RT-PCR using the HTBI primer set. TCRdb re-called the multiplex PCR reads with MiXCR, one entry per CDR3 protein. The sample lists a few hundred thousand distinct CDR3 sequences, roughly 50% occurring once. The V and J ends lost 6 bases and 5 bases, in that order; junction bases with no gene match: 11. CDR1 is SQVTM, CDR2 ANQGSEA, per germline. The CDR3 is 15 residues long. This sample was included in a study of T cells in Graves' hyperthyroidism and ophthalmopathy.

The chain employs TRBV29-1 and TRBJ2-2, with 8 bases aligning to TRBD1. The sequenced sample was peripheral blood or thyroid tissue (not recorded which). This clonotype was sampled from a woman aged 18-30 years with Graves' hyperthyroidism. For the CDR3, the DNA is TGCAGCGTAGGCCGCAGGGGGCTGAGGACCGGGGAGCTGTTTTTT. Amino acids: CSVGRRGLRTGELFF.